The subject of this entry is one TCR beta chain. Without the conserved terminal phenylalanine or tryptophan, this CDR3 likely stems from a read error. These data originate in a study of CD8+CD57+ T cells in acquired aplastic anemia. As for the study in general: Sorted CD4+ and CD8+ cells gave an average of 3.2 ug of DNA.

All patients picked for sequencing had shown, by flow cytometry, an expansion of CD8+CD57+ cells. Everyone among the patients had severe acquired aplastic anemia. Investigators profiled TCR beta VDJ and CDR3 from genomic DNA template. One entry per CDR3 protein, called by TCRdb with MiXCR from the reads. This table has approximately 150,000 distinct CDR3 sequences, 71% appearing once. CDR1 and CDR2 (germline): SNHLY, FYNNEI. J lost 0 bases, V lost 7 bases, and 5 bases had no gene match. The CDR3 is 16 residues long. V is TRBV2 and J is TRBJ2-1; 11 positions agree with TRBD2. Specimen: sorted CD4+, CD8+, or CD8+CD57+ T cells (not recorded which) from PBMCs. This TCR came from a human donor with aplastic anemia. This CDR3 reads CASKASGGSSYNEQFS. The CDR3 DNA follows: TGTGCCAGCAAAGCTAGCGGGGGGAGCTCCTACAATGAGCAGTTCTCC.